The T cell receptor (beta chain) under discussion was sequenced for a study of blood T cell repertoires in COVID-19. The overall study: COVID-19 samples, acute and convalescent, were from the United States, Italy and Spain. The cDNA or gDNA used as material had been derived from T cells, B-cell-depleted T cells, or PBMCs.

Original processing notes: Reference gene primer amplification yielded estimated nucleated cell counts. The data were produced by immunoSEQ multiplex PCR, yet TCRdb's version contains in-frame clones alone and is incomplete. Clonal size and the V and J genes are those of that table, whereas D and trimming came from the DNA. The sample has 540,000 or so clones; 85% to 90% are singletons. Enrollment of patients from Seattle took place during active infection, with longitudinal follow-up. The CDR3 has 12 residues. Germline CDR1 and CDR2: MNHNY and SVGAGI (reference sequence). Between the trimmed V and J ends, which lost 6 bases and 7 bases, there was a span of 12 bases.

The clonotype comes from a woman between 50 and 59 years old with COVID-19, enrolled during active disease. Source material: peripheral blood. The chain links TRBV6-6 to TRBJ1-2; maybe TRBD1 (5 bases). This CDR3 reads CASSQGLSGYTF. The CDR3 DNA is TGTGCCAGCAGCCAGGGACTAAGTGGCTACACCTTC.